These 21 T cell receptor beta chains were all obtained from the same sample, sequenced in a study of blood T cell repertoires in COVID-19. Some clones are missing from TCRdb's copy, which holds only in-frame ones; the method was immunoSEQ multiplex PCR. The data hold about 230,000 clones, with roughly 83% observed a single time. The sample comprised peripheral blood. Every receptor here comes from a woman in her forties or fifties with acute or convalescent COVID-19.

The CDR3 sequence: CASSQSDRVQEPQHF. The CDR3 DNA sequence: TGTGCCAGCAGCCAATCGGACAGGGTTCAGGAGCCCCAGCATTTT. The chain links TRBV3-1 (or the pseudogene TRBV3-2) to TRBJ1-5; 8 bases fit TRBD1. V lost 2 bases, J lost 8 bases, and 8 bases stayed unmatched. CDR3 length: 15 amino acids. Germline V gene data show CDR1 as LGHDT and CDR2 as YNNKEL (reference sequence).

This chain uses TRBV11-2 with TRBJ2-3, with 9 bases lining up with TRBD2. Germline CDR1 SGHAT, CDR2 FQNNGV. V dropped 5 bases and J dropped 6; count of bases not matched to a gene: 9. The CDR3 contains 15 residues. The CDR3 sequence is CASSVAGEGADTQYF. The CDR3 DNA is TGTGCCAGCAGCGTAGCGGGGGAAGGGGCGGATACGCAGTATTTT.

The chain joins TRBV3-1 (or the pseudogene TRBV3-2) to TRBJ2-5, with D possibly being TRBD2 (6 bases). The germline CDR1 and CDR2 sequences are LGHDT and YNNKEL (reference sequence). This CDR3 has 13 residues. The V end was cut by 4 bases, the J end by 5 bases, with 11 bases between. Written as DNA, the CDR3 is TGTGCCAGCAGCCTGGGTGGGGGGGAGACCCAGTACTTC. Residues: CASSLGGGETQYF.

The rearrangement uses TRBV11-2 and TRBJ1-2; D ambiguous. Germline V lookup: CDR1 SGHAT, CDR2 FQNNGV. The CDR3 consists of 13 residues. Trimming shortened V by 8 bases and J by 5 bases, and 15 bases separated the two germline ends. The CDR3 region is CASGKSRGYGYTF. The CDR3 bases are TGTGCCAGCGGTAAGAGCCGCGGTTATGGCTACACCTTC.

The chain is built from TRBV19 and TRBJ1-5; 9 bases map to TRBD1. V lost 7 bases, J lost 5 bases, and 3 bases stayed unmatched. The CDR3 length is 13 residues. Germline-derived CDR1 and CDR2 are LNHDA and SQIVND (reference sequence). The CDR3 DNA reads as TGTGCCAGTACGGGACAGGGATATCAGCCCCAGCATTTT. It translates to CASTGQGYQPQHF.

The V and J genes are TRBV4-2 and TRBJ1-1; maybe TRBD1 (5 bases). The CDR3 runs 15 residues. V was shortened by 0 bases and J by 1 base, with 9 bases between the two germline ends. CDR1 LGHNA and CDR2 YNFKEQ come from the germline V gene. The CDR3: CASSQEGRGNTEAFF. The CDR3 DNA is TGTGCCAGCAGCCAAGAGGGGAGGGGGAACACTGAAGCTTTCTTT.

The chain has TRBV7-3 and TRBJ1-1; D ambiguous. CDR3 length: 15 amino acids. Trimming removed 2 bases from V and 1 base from J, with 11 bases in between. Germline CDR1 and CDR2: SGHTA and FQGTGA. The CDR3: CASSLVGAPNTEAFF. CDR3 nucleotide sequence: TGTGCCAGCAGCTTAGTTGGAGCTCCGAACACTGAAGCTTTCTTT.

V gene TRBV2 combines with J gene TRBJ1-5; 8 bases align to TRBD1. CDR1 SNHLY and CDR2 FYNNEI come from the germline V gene. After removal of 3 bases from V and 3 bases from J, the junction contained 4 bases not matched to a gene. The CDR3 is 15 residues long. The CDR3 nucleotides read TGTGCCAGCAGTGAGGGACAGGCTGACAATCAGCCCCAGCATTTT. Protein product: CASSEGQADNQPQHF.

The chain is built from TRBV28 and TRBJ1-2; D gene unclear. Trimming took off 2 bases at V and 6 bases at J, with 13 bases between the two ends. Germline loops: CDR1 MDHEN, CDR2 SYDVKM. This CDR3 is built from 14 residues. CDR3 in amino acids: CASSLMSGPHGYTF. The CDR3 DNA reads TGTGCCAGCAGTTTAATGTCGGGTCCCCATGGCTACACCTTC.

The chain joins TRBV7-2 to TRBJ1-2; possibly TRBD1 for D (6 bases). The CDR3 is 13 residues long. Per germline, CDR1 SGHTA and CDR2 FQGNSA. Trimming took off 6 bases at V and 8 bases at J, with 16 bases between the two ends. For the CDR3, the DNA is TGTGCCAGCAGATTGTCGAAAACAGGGGGCTACACCTTC. Encoded protein: CASRLSKTGGYTF.

The rearrangement joins TRBV7-2 to TRBJ1-5; TRBD1 matches at 7 bases. The germline V gene encodes CDR1 SGHTA and CDR2 FQGNSA. V shed 6 bases and J 6 bases; nucleotides not matched to a gene: 11. The CDR3 runs 15 residues. The CDR3 DNA sequence: TGTGCCAGCAGACGGGACAGCCTCCGGAGTCAGCCCCAGCATTTT. Encoded protein: CASRRDSLRSQPQHF.

V and J are TRBV5-4 and TRBJ1-2; maybe TRBD1 (5 bases). Trimming cost V 4 bases and J 8 bases, with 24 bases left between them. Germline V CDR1 and CDR2: SGHNT, YYREEE (reference sequence). This CDR3 has 16 amino acids. CDR3 region: CASSPQAGPPGRGYTF. Here the CDR3 DNA reads TGTGCCAGCAGCCCGCAGGCGGGGCCCCCGGGCAGAGGCTACACCTTC.

V usage is TRBV29-1 and J usage is TRBJ2-5; TRBD1 is a possible D gene (6 bases). V was clipped by 5 bases and J by 0 bases, with 7 bases between them. CDR3 size: 12 residues. In germline, CDR1 is SQVTM, CDR2 ANQGSEA. The CDR3 sequence is CSVRTDQETQYF. The CDR3 nucleotides are TGCAGCGTTAGGACAGACCAAGAGACCCAGTACTTC.

The chain couples TRBV3-1 (or the pseudogene TRBV3-2) to TRBJ1-5; 7 positions match TRBD1. V trimming: 4 bases; J trimming: 5 bases; junction bases outside the gene matches: 5. This CDR3 region has 14 residues. The germline V gene encodes CDR1 LGHDT and CDR2 YNNKEL (reference sequence). CDR3 sequence reads: CASSRAGGYQPQHF. DNA for the CDR3: TGTGCCAGCAGCCGAGCAGGGGGTTATCAGCCCCAGCATTTT.

The chain uses TRBV4-1 and TRBJ2-2, with 7 nucleotides matching TRBD1. Per the germline V gene, CDR1 is MGHRA and CDR2 is YSYEKL. The CDR3 spans 16 residues. J gave up 0 bases and V 1 base, and 2 bases lay outside the gene matches. The CDR3 nucleotides are TGCGCCAGCAGCCAAGGACAGGGCCCGAACACCGGGGAGCTGTTTTTT. It is translated as CASSQGQGPNTGELFF.

The chain is built from TRBV7-8 and TRBJ2-5; weak D call: TRBD1 (6 bases). The CDR3 has 14 residues. CDR1 SGHVS and CDR2 FQNEAQ come from the germline V gene. Trimming took 5 bases from V and 2 from J, leaving 12 bases between them. The DNA of the CDR3 is TGTGCCAGCAGCCCGTGGACAGATCAAGAGACCCAGTACTTC. The encoded protein is CASSPWTDQETQYF. The full variable domain, with the rest looked up from reference TRBV7-8 and TRBJ2-5, is GAGVSQSPRYKVAKRGQDVALRCDPISGHVSLFWYQQALGQGPEFLTYFQNEAQLDKSGLPSDRFFAERPEGSVSTLKIQRTQQEDSAVYLCASSPWTDQETQYFGPGTRLLVL.

This clone occurred once. The chain combines TRBV7-9 with TRBJ2-1, with 14 bases matching TRBD2. CDR1 is SEHNR and CDR2 is FQNEAQ in the germline V gene (reference sequence). V shed 5 bases and J 3 bases; nucleotides not matched to a gene: 24. The CDR3 has 23 amino acids. CDR3 amino acids: CASSRPGQSGTSGRRVSYNEQFF. The CDR3 DNA reads TGTGCCAGCAGCAGACCCGGACAGTCCGGGACTAGCGGGAGACGGGTAAGCTACAATGAGCAGTTCTTC.

The CDR3 spells CASSTQGSPLHF. The CDR3 coding sequence is TGTGCCAGCAGCACCCAGGGATCACCCCTCCACTTT. This chain connects TRBV9 to TRBJ1-6; a possible D gene is TRBD1 (5 bases). CDR1 SGDLS and CDR2 YYNGEE come from the germline V gene. There are 12 residues in the CDR3. Trimming left V 4 bases short and J 10 bases short, with 9 bases between.

V and J are TRBV19 and TRBJ2-7, with TRBD1 identical over 9 bases. The V and J ends lost 5 bases and 1 base, in that order; junction bases with no gene match: 3. The V gene's germline CDR1 is LNHDA and CDR2 SQIVND (reference sequence). The CDR3 runs to 14 residues. This CDR3 is CASSPQGASYEQYF. In DNA form, the CDR3 reads TGTGCCAGTAGTCCACAGGGGGCGTCCTACGAGCAGTACTTC.

The table lists this clone with a few counts. This chain connects TRBV2 to TRBJ2-4, with 10 bases matching TRBD2. From germline, CDR1 is SNHLY and CDR2 FYNNEI. The CDR3 spans 17 residues. J lost 0 bases, V lost 2 bases, and 4 bases had no gene match. CDR3 nucleotide sequence: TGTGCCAGCAGTGAACAGCGGGGGGGACTAGCCAAAAACATTCAGTACTTC. Its translation is CASSEQRGGLAKNIQYF.

V is TRBV4-1 and J is TRBJ2-7; 9 nucleotides line up with TRBD2. This CDR3 region has 15 residues. Germline-derived CDR1 and CDR2 are MGHRA and YSYEKL. V was clipped by 0 bases and J by 2 bases; unmatched bases: 2. CDR3 region: CASSQETSGPYEQYF. The CDR3 DNA sequence: TGCGCCAGCAGCCAAGAAACTAGCGGGCCCTACGAGCAGTACTTC.